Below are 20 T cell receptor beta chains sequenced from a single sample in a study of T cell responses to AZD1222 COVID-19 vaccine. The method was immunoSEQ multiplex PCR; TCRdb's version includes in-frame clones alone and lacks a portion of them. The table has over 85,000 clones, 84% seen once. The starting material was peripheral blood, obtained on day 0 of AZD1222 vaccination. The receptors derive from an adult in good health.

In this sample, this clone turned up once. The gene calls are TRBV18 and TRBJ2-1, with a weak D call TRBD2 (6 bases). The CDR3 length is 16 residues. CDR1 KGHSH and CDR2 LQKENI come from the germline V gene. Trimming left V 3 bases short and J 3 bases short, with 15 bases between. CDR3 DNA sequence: TGTGCCAGCTCACCTTCGGGGCTAGCGCTCTACAATGAGCAGTTCTTC. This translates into CASSPSGLALYNEQFF.

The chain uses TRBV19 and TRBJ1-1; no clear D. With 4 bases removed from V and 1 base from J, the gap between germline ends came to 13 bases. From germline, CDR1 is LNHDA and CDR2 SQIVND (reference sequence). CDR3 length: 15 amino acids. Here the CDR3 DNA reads TGTGCCAGTAGTAGCCCCGGTAGGGCGAACACTGAAGCTTTCTTT. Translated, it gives CASSSPGRANTEAFF.

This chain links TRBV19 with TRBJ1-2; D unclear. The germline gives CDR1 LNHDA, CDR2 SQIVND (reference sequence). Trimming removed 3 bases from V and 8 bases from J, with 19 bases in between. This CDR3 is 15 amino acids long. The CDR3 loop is CASSMRSYGFTGYTF. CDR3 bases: TGTGCCAGTAGTATGCGGTCGTACGGGTTCACGGGCTACACCTTC.

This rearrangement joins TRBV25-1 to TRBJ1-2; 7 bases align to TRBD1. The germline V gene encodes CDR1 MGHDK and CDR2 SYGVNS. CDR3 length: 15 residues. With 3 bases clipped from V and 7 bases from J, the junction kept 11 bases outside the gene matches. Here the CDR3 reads CASSDEGARVTGYTF. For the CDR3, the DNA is TGTGCCAGCAGTGACGAGGGGGCTCGTGTAACTGGCTACACCTTC.

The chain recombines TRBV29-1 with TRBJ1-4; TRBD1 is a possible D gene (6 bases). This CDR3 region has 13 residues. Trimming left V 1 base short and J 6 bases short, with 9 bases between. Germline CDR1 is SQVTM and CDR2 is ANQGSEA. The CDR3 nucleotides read TGCAGCGTTGAAGCGAGGGGGTATGAAAAACTGTTTTTT. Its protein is CSVEARGYEKLFF.

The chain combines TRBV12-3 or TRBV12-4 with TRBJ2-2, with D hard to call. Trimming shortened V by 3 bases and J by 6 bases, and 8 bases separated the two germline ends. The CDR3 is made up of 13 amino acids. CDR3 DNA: TGTGCCAGCAGTTTGATTAGCTCCGGGGAGCTGTTTTTT. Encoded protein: CASSLISSGELFF.

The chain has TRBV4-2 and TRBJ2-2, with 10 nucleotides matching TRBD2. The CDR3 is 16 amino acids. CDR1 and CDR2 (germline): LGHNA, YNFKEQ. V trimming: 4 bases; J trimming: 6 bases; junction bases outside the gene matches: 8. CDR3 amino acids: CASSLSGRVQAGELFF. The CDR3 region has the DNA TGTGCCAGCAGCCTAAGCGGGAGGGTTCAGGCCGGGGAGCTGTTTTTT.

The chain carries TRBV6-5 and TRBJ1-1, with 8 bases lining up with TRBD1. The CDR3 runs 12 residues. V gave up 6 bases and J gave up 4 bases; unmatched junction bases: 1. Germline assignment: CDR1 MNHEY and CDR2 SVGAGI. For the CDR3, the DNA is TGTGCCAGCAGCGACAGGGGCACTGAAGCTTTCTTT. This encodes CASSDRGTEAFF.

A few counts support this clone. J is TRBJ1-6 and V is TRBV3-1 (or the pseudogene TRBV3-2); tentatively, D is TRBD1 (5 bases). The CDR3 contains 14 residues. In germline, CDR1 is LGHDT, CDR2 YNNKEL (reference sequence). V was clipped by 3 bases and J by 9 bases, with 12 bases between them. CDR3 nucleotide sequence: TGTGCCAGCAGCCATGGAAGGGGCGGTTCACCCCTCCACTTT. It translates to CASSHGRGGSPLHF.

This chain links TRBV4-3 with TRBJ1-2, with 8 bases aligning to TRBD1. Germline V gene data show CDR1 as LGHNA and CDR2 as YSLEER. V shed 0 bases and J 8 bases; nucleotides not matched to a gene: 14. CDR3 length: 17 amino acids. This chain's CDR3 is CASSQEPLQGGPGGYTF. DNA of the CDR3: TGCGCCAGCAGCCAAGAGCCGTTACAGGGGGGGCCTGGGGGCTACACCTTC.

CDR3 loop: CASGDGTNYGYTF. The CDR3 nucleotides read TGCGCCAGCGGGGACGGGACTAACTATGGCTACACCTTC. The chain has TRBV5-1 and TRBJ1-2; D might be TRBD1 (5 bases). CDR3 length: 13 residues. Germline V gene sequence: CDR1 SGHRS, CDR2 YFSETQ. V lost 7 bases and J 0 bases, leaving 10 bases between the germline ends.

The CDR3 nucleotides are TGTGCCAGCAGTGAACGGGGTAAGGCAGATACGCAGTATTTT. Its protein is CASSERGKADTQYF. This sequence joins TRBV6-1 and TRBJ2-3; D may be TRBD2 (5 bases). Germline values: CDR1 MNHNS, CDR2 SASEGT. The V end lost 2 bases, the J end lost 4 bases, and 10 bases lay between the germline ends. CDR3 length: 14 residues.

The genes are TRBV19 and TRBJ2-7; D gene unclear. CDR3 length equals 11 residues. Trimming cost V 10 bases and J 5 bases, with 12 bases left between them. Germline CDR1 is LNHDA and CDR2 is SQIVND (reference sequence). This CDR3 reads CATTKFDEQYV. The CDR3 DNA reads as TGTGCCACTACGAAGTTTGACGAGCAGTACGTC.

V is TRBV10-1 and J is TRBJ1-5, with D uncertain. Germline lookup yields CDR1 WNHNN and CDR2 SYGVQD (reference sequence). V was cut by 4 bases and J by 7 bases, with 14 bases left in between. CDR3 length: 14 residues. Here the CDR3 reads CASSGPPDGQPQHF. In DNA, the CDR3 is TGCGCCAGCAGTGGCCCGCCGGACGGGCAGCCCCAGCATTTT.

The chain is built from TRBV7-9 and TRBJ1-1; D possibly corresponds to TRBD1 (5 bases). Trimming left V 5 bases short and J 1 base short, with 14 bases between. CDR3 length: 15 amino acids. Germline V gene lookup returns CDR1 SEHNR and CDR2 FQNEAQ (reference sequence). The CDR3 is CASSPFGAENTEAFF. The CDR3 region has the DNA TGTGCCAGCAGCCCCTTCGGGGCCGAGAACACTGAAGCTTTCTTT.

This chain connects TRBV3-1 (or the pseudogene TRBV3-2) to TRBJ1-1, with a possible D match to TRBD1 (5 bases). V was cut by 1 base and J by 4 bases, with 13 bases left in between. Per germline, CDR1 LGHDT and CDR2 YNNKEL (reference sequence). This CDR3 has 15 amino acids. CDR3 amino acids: CASSQGAGTGTEAFF. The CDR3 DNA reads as TGTGCCAGCAGCCAAGGCGCGGGGACGGGCACTGAAGCTTTCTTT.

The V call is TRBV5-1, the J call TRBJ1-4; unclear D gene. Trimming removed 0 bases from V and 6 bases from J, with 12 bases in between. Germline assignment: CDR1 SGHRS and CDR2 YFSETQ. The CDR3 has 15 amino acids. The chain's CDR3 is CASSLVLNRDEKLFF. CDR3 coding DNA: TGCGCCAGCAGCTTGGTGTTAAACCGAGATGAAAAACTGTTTTTT.

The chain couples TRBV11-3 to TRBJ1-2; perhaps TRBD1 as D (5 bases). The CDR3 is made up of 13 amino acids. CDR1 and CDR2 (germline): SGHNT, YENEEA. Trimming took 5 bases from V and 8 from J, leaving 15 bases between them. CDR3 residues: CASSDSGRKGYTF. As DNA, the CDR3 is TGTGCCAGCAGCGACTCAGGGCGAAAAGGCTACACCTTC.

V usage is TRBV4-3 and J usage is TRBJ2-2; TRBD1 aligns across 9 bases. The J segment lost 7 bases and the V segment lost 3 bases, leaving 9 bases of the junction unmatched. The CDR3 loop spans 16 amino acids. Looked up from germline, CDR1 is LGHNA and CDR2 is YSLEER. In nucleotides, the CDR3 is TGCGCCAGCAGCCACCGCCGGGACAGGGACCACGGGGAGCTGTTTTTT. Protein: CASSHRRDRDHGELFF.

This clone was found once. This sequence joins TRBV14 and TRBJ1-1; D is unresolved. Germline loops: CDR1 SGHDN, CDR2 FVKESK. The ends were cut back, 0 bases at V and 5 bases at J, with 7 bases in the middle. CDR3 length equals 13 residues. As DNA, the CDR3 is TGTGCCAGCAGCCAAGATGGCGGAACTGAAGCTTTCTTT. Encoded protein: CASSQDGGTEAFF.